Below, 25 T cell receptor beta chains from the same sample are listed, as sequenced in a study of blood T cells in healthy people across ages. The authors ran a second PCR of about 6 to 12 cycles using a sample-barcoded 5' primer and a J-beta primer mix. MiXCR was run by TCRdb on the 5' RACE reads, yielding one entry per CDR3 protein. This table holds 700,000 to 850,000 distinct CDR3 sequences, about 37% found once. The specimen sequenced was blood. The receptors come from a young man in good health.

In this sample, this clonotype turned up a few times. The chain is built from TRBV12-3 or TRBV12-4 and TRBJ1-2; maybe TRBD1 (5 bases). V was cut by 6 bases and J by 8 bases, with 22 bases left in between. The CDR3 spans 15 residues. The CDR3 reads CASSPGAFREYGYTF. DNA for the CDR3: TGTGCCAGCAGCCCTGGGGCCTTCAGGGAATACGGCTACACCTTC.

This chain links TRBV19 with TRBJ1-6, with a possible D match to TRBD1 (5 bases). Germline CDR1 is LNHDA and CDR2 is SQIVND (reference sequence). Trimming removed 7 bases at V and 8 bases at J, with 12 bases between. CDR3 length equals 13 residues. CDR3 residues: CASKGPTDSPLHF. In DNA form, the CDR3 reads TGTGCCAGTAAGGGACCGACCGATTCACCCCTCCACTTT.

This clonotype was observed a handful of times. The CDR3 bases are TGTGCCAGCAGCTTAATGGCGGGGGGGCCCCTCACAGATACGCAGTATTTT. Its protein product is CASSLMAGGPLTDTQYF. This chain connects TRBV11-1 to TRBJ2-3; 9 positions match TRBD2. The CDR3 sequence is 17 residues long. Germline values: CDR1 SGHAT, CDR2 FQDESV (reference sequence). The V segment lost 2 bases and the J segment 2 bases; nucleotides outside the gene matches: 8.

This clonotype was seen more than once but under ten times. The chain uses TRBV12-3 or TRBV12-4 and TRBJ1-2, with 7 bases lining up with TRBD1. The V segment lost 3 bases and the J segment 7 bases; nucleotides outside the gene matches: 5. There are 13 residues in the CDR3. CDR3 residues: CASSFDRVGGYTF. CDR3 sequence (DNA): TGTGCCAGCAGTTTTGACAGGGTGGGTGGCTACACCTTC.

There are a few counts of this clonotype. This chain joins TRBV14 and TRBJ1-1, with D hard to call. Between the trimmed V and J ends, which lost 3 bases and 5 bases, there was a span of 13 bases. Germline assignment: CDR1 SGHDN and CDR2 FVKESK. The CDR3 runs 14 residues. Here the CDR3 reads CASSQGIVGTEAFF. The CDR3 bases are TGTGCCAGCAGCCAGGGGATAGTGGGGACTGAAGCTTTCTTT.

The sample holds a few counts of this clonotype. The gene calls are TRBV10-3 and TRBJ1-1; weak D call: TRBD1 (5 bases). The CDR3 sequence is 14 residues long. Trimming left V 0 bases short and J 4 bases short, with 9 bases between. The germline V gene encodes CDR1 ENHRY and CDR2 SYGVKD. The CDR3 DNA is TGTGCCATCAGTGAGTCGACTACAGGCACTGAAGCTTTCTTT. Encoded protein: CAISESTTGTEAFF.

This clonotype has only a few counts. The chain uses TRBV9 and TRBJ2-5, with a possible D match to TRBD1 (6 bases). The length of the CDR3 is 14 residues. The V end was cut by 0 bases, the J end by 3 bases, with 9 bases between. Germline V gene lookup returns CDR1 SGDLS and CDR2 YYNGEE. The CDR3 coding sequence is TGTGCCAGCAGCGTAGCAGGGGCCAAAGAGACCCAGTACTTC. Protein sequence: CASSVAGAKETQYF.

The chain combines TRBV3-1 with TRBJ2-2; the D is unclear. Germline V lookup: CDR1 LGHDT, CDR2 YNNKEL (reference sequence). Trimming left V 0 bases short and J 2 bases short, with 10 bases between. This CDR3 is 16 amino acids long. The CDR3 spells CASSQDPSANTGELFF. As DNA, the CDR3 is TGTGCCAGCAGCCAAGATCCCAGCGCCAACACCGGGGAGCTGTTTTTT.

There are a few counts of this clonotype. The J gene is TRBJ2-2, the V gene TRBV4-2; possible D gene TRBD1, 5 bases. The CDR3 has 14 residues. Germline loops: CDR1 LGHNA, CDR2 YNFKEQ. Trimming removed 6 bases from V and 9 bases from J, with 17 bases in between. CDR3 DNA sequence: TGTGCCAGCAGTAAAGGGCAGGGCGAAAGGGAGCTGTTTTTT. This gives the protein CASSKGQGERELFF.

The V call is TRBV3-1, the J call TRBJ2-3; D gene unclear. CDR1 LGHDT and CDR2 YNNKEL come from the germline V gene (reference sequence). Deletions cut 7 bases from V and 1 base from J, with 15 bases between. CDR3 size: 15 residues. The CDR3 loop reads CASTESGSRTDTQYF. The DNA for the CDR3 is TGTGCCAGCACCGAAAGTGGCAGCCGCACAGATACGCAGTATTTT.

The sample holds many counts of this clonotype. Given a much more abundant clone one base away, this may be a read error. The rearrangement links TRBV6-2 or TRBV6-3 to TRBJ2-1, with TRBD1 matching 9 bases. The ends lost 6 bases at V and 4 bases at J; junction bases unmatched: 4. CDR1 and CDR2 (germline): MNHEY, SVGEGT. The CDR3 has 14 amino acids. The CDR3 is CASSFGTGYNEQFF. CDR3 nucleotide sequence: TGTGCCAGCAGCTTTGGGACAGGGTACAATGAGCAGTTCTTC.

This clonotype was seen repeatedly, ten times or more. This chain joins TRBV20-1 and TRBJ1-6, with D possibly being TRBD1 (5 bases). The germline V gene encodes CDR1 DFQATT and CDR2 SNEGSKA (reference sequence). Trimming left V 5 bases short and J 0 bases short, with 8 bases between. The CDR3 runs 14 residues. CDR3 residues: CSAQGGSYNSPLHF. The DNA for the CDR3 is TGCAGTGCTCAGGGAGGCTCCTATAATTCACCCCTCCACTTT.

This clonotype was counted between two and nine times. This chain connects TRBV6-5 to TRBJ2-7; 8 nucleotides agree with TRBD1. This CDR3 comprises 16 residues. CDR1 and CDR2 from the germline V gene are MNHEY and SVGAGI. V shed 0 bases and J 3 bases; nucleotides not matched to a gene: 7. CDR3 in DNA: TGTGCCAGCAGTTACTCCTACAGGGGGATCAACTACGAGCAGTACTTC. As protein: CASSYSYRGINYEQYF.

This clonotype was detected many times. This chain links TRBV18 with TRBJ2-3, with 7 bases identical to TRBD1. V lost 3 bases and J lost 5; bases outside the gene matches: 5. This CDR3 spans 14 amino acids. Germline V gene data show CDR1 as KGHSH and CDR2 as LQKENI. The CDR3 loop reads CASSPPGTVDTQYF. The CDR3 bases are TGTGCCAGCTCACCCCCCGGGACAGTAGATACGCAGTATTTT.

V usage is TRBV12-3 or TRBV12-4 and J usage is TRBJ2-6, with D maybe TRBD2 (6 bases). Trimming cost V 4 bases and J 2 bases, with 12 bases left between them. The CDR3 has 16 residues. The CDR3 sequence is CASSSGLIAGANVLTF. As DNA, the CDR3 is TGTGCCAGCAGTTCGGGACTCATAGCTGGGGCCAACGTCCTGACTTTC.

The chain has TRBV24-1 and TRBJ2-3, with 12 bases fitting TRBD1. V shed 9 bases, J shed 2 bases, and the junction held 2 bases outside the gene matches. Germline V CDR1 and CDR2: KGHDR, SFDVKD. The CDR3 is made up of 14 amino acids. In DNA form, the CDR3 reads TGTGCCACCGGGGACAGGGGGCTCACAGATACGCAGTATTTT. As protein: CATGDRGLTDTQYF.

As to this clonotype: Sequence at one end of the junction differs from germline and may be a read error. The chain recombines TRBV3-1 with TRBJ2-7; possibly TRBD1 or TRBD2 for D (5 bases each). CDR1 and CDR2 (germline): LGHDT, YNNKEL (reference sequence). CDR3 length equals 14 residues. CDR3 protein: CASSRGSTSSERYF. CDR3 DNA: TGTGCCAGCAGCCGGGGGTCCACTTCCTCCGAGCGGTACTTC.

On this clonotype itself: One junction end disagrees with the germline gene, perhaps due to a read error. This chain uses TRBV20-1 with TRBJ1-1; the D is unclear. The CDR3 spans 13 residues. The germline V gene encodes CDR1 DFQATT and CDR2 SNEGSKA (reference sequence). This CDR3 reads CSGDNLMNTETFF. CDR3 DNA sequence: TGCAGTGGCGACAACCTCATGAACACTGAAACTTTCTTT.

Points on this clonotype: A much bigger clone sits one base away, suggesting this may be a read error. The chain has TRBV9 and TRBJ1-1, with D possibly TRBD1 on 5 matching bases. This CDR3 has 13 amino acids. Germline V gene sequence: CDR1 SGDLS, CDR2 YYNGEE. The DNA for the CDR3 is TGTGCCGGCAGCGTAAGGGGGAACACTGAAGCTTTCTTT. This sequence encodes CAGSVRGNTEAFF.

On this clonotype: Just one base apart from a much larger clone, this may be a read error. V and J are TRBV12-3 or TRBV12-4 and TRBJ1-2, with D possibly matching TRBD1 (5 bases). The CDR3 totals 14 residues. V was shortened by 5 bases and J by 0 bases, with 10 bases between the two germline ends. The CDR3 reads CASSATVSNYGYTF. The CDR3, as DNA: TGTGCCAGCAGTGCGACAGTTTCTAACTATGGCTACACCTTC.

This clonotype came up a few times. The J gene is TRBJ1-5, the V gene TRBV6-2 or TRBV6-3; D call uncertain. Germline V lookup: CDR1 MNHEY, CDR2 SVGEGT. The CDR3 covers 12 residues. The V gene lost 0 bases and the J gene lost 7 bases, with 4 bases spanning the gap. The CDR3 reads CASSYSPQPQHF. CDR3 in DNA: TGTGCCAGCAGTTACTCTCCCCAGCCCCAGCATTTT.

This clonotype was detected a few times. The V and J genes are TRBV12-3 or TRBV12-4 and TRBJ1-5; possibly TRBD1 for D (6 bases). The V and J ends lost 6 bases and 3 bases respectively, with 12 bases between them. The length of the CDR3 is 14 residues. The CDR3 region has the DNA TGTGCCAGCAGCAGGGGAACTAACAATCAGCCCCAGCATTTT. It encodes CASSRGTNNQPQHF.

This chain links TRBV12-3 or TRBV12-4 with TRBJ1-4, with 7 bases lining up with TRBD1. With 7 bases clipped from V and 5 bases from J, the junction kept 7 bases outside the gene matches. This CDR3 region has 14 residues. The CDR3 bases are TGTGCCAGCATGGCCGGGACAGTAAATGAAAAACTGTTTTTT. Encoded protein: CASMAGTVNEKLFF.

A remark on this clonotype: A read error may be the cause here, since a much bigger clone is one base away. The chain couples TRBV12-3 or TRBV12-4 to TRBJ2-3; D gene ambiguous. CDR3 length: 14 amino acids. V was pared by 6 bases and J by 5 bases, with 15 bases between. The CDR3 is CASSNDVPVDTQYF. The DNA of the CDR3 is TGTGCCAGCAGCAACGACGTTCCCGTAGATACGCAGTATTTT.

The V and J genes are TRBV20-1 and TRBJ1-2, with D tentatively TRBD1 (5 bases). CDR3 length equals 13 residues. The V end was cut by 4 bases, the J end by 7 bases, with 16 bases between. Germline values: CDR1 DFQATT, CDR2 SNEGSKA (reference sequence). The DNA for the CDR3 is TGCAGTGCTACACAGGAGGGGATTCTTGGCTACACCTTC. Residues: CSATQEGILGYTF.